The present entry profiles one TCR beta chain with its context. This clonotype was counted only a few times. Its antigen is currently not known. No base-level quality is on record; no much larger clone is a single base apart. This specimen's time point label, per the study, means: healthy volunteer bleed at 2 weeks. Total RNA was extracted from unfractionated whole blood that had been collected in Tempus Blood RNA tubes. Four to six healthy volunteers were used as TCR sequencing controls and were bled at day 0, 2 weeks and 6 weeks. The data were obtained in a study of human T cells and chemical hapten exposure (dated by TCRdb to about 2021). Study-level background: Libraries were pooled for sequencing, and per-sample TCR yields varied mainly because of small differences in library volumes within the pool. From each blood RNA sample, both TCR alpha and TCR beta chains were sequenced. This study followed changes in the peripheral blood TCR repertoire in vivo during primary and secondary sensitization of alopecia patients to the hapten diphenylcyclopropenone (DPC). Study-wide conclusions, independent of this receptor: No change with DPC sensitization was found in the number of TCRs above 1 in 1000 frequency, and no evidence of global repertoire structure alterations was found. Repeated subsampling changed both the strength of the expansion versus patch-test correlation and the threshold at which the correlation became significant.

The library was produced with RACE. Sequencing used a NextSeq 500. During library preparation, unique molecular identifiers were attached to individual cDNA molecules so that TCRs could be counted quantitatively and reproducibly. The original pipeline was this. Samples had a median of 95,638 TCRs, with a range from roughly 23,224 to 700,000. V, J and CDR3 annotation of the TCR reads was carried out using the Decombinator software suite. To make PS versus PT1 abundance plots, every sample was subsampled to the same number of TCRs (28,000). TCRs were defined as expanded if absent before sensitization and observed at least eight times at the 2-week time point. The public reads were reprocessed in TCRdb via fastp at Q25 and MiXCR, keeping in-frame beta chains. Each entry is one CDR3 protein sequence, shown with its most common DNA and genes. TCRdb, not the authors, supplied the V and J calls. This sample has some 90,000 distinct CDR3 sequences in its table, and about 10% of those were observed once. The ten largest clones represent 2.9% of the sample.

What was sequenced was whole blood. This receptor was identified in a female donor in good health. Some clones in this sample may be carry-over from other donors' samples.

The CDR3 region: CASSLARGEQFF. The sequence in DNA is TGCGCCAGCAGCTTGGCCAGGGGTGAGCAGTTCTTC. The chain employs TRBV5-1 and TRBJ2-1, with TRBD1 tentatively as D gene (6 bases match). As encoded in the germline V gene, CDR1 is SGHRS while CDR2 is YFSETQ. Trimming at the junction amounts to 0 bases on V and 9 bases on J, and the germline ends lie 7 bases apart. The CDR3 runs 12 residues from the cysteine to the phenylalanine. Just CDR3 DNA is preserved here, 36 bases in frame from base 1.